This passage covers 21 T cell receptor beta chains from one sample sequenced in a study of T-cell memory formation after mild COVID-19. MiXCR, run by TCRdb on the 5' RACE reads, gives a single entry per CDR3 protein. The table has around 340,000 distinct CDR3 sequences, 10% to 15% seen once. The sample was PBMCs or a T cell subset sorted from them (not recorded which). These receptors all stem from a man between 18 and 35 years old who had mild COVID-19 (a few samples of this study predate the infection). Cell type and time point are not known.

The chain employs TRBV2 and TRBJ2-2; 8 bases map to TRBD2. Germline V gene sequence: CDR1 SNHLY, CDR2 FYNNEI. V gave up 1 base and J gave up 2 bases; unmatched junction bases: 9. This CDR3 region has 18 residues. CDR3 sequence reads: CASSEGWVAGTNTGELFF. The CDR3, as DNA: TGTGCCAGCAGTGAAGGGTGGGTAGCGGGGACAAACACCGGGGAGCTGTTTTTT.

This chain links TRBV25-1 with TRBJ1-4; a possible D gene is TRBD1 (5 bases). Trimming stripped 5 bases from V and 11 bases from J, with 18 bases between. The CDR3 consists of 14 residues. Germline CDR1 and CDR2: MGHDK and SYGVNS. The CDR3 DNA reads TGTGCCAGCAGTCTAGGGGAGGGTTTCGCGAAACTGTTTTTT. Its translation is CASSLGEGFAKLFF.

The V call is TRBV29-1, the J call TRBJ2-7; D is perhaps TRBD1 or TRBD2 (5 bases each). Trimming removed 4 bases from V and 5 bases from J, with 12 bases in between. The CDR3 covers 12 residues. From germline, CDR1 is SQVTM and CDR2 ANQGSEA. CDR3 sequence: CSVVDRGNEQYF. The CDR3 DNA is TGCAGCGTTGTCGACAGAGGGAACGAGCAGTACTTC.

V gene TRBV7-2 combines with J gene TRBJ1-1, with D possibly matching TRBD1 (6 bases). The CDR3 is made up of 15 amino acids. The V gene lost 1 base and the J gene lost 3 bases, with 12 bases spanning the gap. The germline V gene encodes CDR1 SGHTA and CDR2 FQGNSA. CDR3 loop: CASSLGQARDTEAFF. Written as DNA, the CDR3 is TGTGCCAGCAGCTTAGGACAGGCGAGGGACACTGAAGCTTTCTTT.

This clonotype was found a few times. This chain uses TRBV18 with TRBJ1-1; a possible D gene is TRBD1 (5 bases). Germline assignment: CDR1 KGHSH and CDR2 LQKENI. The CDR3 is 14 amino acids. V shed 2 bases and J shed 5 bases, with 12 bases lying between them. This CDR3 is CASSPIGALTEAFF. For the CDR3, the DNA is TGTGCCAGCTCACCAATTGGGGCTCTTACTGAAGCTTTCTTT. The full variable domain, completed using reference TRBV18 and TRBJ1-1, is NAGVMQNPRHLVRRRGQEARLRCSPMKGHSHVYWYRQLPEEGLKFMVYLQKENIIDESGMPKERFSAEFPKEGPSILRIQQVVRGDSAAYFCASSPIGALTEAFFGQGTRLTVV.

This clonotype was counted at least ten times. The chain couples TRBV12-3 or TRBV12-4 to TRBJ2-2; the match to TRBD1 covers 8 bases. The CDR3 has 15 residues. After removal of 0 bases from V and 6 bases from J, the junction contained 3 bases not matched to a gene. CDR3 region: CASSLALRGPGELFF. In DNA form, the CDR3 reads TGTGCCAGCAGTTTAGCGCTCAGGGGGCCCGGGGAGCTGTTTTTT.

This clonotype appeared many times. V is TRBV5-1 and J is TRBJ2-7; D is unresolved. The ends were cut back, 0 bases at V and 1 base at J, with 8 bases in the middle. The germline gives CDR1 SGHRS, CDR2 YFSETQ. The CDR3 is 14 amino acids. CDR3 coding DNA: TGCGCCAGCAGCTTGGCGCTGGGATCCTACGAGCAGTACTTC. It yields the protein CASSLALGSYEQYF.

This clonotype was counted between two and nine times. The chain couples TRBV19 to TRBJ2-1, with D tentatively TRBD2 (5 bases). This CDR3 spans 12 amino acids. CDR1 LNHDA and CDR2 SQIVND come from the germline V gene (reference sequence). Trimming shortened V by 6 bases and J by 10 bases, and 13 bases separated the two germline ends. CDR3 loop: CASRTTGSEQFF. In DNA form, the CDR3 reads TGTGCCAGTAGGACGACGGGAAGCGAGCAGTTCTTC.

This clonotype was counted between two and nine times. J is TRBJ1-2 and V is TRBV25-1; D remains unclear. V was pared by 2 bases and J by 1 base, with 8 bases between. The CDR3 loop spans 14 amino acids. Germline CDR1 is MGHDK and CDR2 is SYGVNS. As DNA, the CDR3 is TGTGCCAGCAGTGAACCAGGCAGTAACTATGGCTACACCTTC. Amino acids: CASSEPGSNYGYTF.

Turning to this clonotype: Given the absence of the conserved phenylalanine or tryptophan at the CDR3 end, a read error is likely. The J gene is TRBJ2-2, the V gene TRBV7-9; D remains unclear. The CDR3 is 14 amino acids. From germline, CDR1 is SEHNR and CDR2 FQNEAQ (reference sequence). V was pared by 11 bases and J by 0 bases, with 13 bases between. CDR3 loop: CAHSRVANTGELFS. CDR3 nucleotides: TGTGCCCACAGTAGGGTCGCGAACACCGGGGAGCTGTTTTCT.

This clonotype has ten or more counts. The V gene is TRBV12-3 or TRBV12-4, the J gene TRBJ2-3, with unresolved D. The V gene lost 7 bases and the J gene lost 3 bases, with 17 bases spanning the gap. CDR3 length: 15 amino acids. As DNA, the CDR3 is TGTGCCAGCACCTCGGACGCCCAGAGGACAGATACGCAGTATTTT. It is translated as CASTSDAQRTDTQYF.

The rearrangement uses TRBV28 and TRBJ2-5; D uncertain. Germline assignment: CDR1 MDHEN and CDR2 SYDVKM. The V gene lost 8 bases and the J gene lost 5 bases, with 9 bases spanning the gap. The CDR3 contains 11 residues. The CDR3 protein is CASGIVETQYF. The CDR3 bases are TGTGCCAGCGGGATTGTTGAGACCCAGTACTTC.

This clonotype was seen ten or more times. The chain recombines TRBV5-6 with TRBJ2-7; D is undetermined. This CDR3 contains 14 residues. The germline V gene encodes CDR1 SGHDT and CDR2 YYEEEE. The V and J ends lost 0 bases and 3 bases respectively, with 10 bases between them. CDR3 sequence (DNA): TGTGCCAGCAGCTTGGTAGGCTCGAACTACGAGCAGTACTTC. This sequence encodes CASSLVGSNYEQYF.

This clonotype was seen a handful of times. The rearrangement joins TRBV6-4 to TRBJ1-2; 8 nucleotides line up with TRBD1. Germline assignment: CDR1 MRHNA and CDR2 SNTAGT. The CDR3 has 19 residues. V was pared by 0 bases and J by 7 bases, with 19 bases of the junction left unmatched. CDR3 residues: CASSDSNLQGTGGVFGYTF. The DNA of the CDR3 is TGTGCCAGCAGTGACTCTAATCTCCAGGGGACAGGAGGGGTCTTTGGCTACACCTTC.

The J gene is TRBJ2-7, the V gene TRBV10-3; TRBD1 aligns across 10 bases. Germline values: CDR1 ENHRY, CDR2 SYGVKD. CDR3 size: 13 residues. Trimming removed 9 bases from V and 2 bases from J; junction bases left unmatched: 4. DNA of the CDR3: TGTGCCATTGGTGGACAGGGGGCCTACGAGCAGTACTTC. Translating gives CAIGGQGAYEQYF.

This clonotype has a handful of counts. The CDR3 reads CASSPVQGRLTDTQYF. The CDR3 DNA is TGCGCCAGCAGCCCGGTACAGGGCCGCCTCACAGATACGCAGTATTTT. The rearrangement links TRBV5-1 to TRBJ2-3; D is possibly TRBD1 (6 bases). The CDR3 covers 16 residues. The germline V gene encodes CDR1 SGHRS and CDR2 YFSETQ. V lost 4 bases, J lost 2 bases, and 17 bases lay in between. Full variable domain (missing parts from reference TRBV5-1 and TRBJ2-3): KAGVTQTPRYLIKTRGQQVTLSCSPISGHRSVSWYQQTPGQGLQFLFEYFSETQRNKGNFPGRFSGRQFSNSRSEMNVSTLELGDSALYLCASSPVQGRLTDTQYFGPGTRLTVL.

This clonotype was seen a few times. The rearrangement links TRBV29-1 to TRBJ1-1; D perhaps matches TRBD1 (6 bases). V lost 6 bases to trimming and J lost 6 bases, with 8 bases between them. CDR1 is SQVTM, CDR2 ANQGSEA, per germline. The CDR3 length is 10 residues. This chain's CDR3 is CSVGGPEAFF. Written as DNA, the CDR3 is TGCAGCGTGGGGGGCCCTGAAGCTTTCTTT.

This clonotype was detected ten times or more. The J gene is TRBJ1-1, the V gene TRBV6-2 or TRBV6-3; D not certain. Trimming took off 0 bases at V and 8 bases at J, with 10 bases between the two ends. The germline V gene has CDR1 MNHEY and CDR2 SVGEGT. The CDR3 covers 13 residues. This chain's CDR3 is CASSYSISGEAFF. The CDR3 bases are TGTGCCAGCAGTTACTCGATTTCTGGAGAAGCTTTCTTT.

This clonotype was seen a few times. V and J are TRBV5-1 and TRBJ1-1, with TRBD1 as a possible D gene (5 bases). The V gene's germline CDR1 is SGHRS and CDR2 YFSETQ. V was clipped by 2 bases and J by 0 bases, with 14 bases between them. This CDR3 region has 16 residues. The CDR3 here is CASSFGGSSMNTEAFF. The CDR3 DNA follows: TGCGCCAGCAGCTTCGGGGGGTCGAGTATGAACACTGAAGCTTTCTTT. The whole variable domain, filled in from reference TRBV5-1 and TRBJ1-1, reads KAGVTQTPRYLIKTRGQQVTLSCSPISGHRSVSWYQQTPGQGLQFLFEYFSETQRNKGNFPGRFSGRQFSNSRSEMNVSTLELGDSALYLCASSFGGSSMNTEAFFGQGTRLTVV.

The chain joins TRBV7-2 to TRBJ1-1; weak D call: TRBD1 (5 bases). This CDR3 region has 13 residues. Germline values: CDR1 SGHTA, CDR2 FQGNSA. V was shortened by 5 bases and J by 1 base, with 8 bases between the two germline ends. CDR3 amino acids: CASSKTANTEAFF. In nucleotides, the CDR3 is TGTGCCAGCAGCAAGACAGCGAACACTGAAGCTTTCTTT.

This chain uses TRBV9 with TRBJ2-6, with D uncertain. The V gene's germline CDR1 is SGDLS and CDR2 YYNGEE. The CDR3 extends over 15 amino acids. Trimming pared 0 bases from V and 0 bases from J, leaving 4 bases between. CDR3 in DNA: TGTGCCAGCAGCGTAGGGTTCTCTGGGGCCAACGTCCTGACTTTC. Amino acid sequence: CASSVGFSGANVLTF.